This T cell receptor beta chain stems from a study of CD8+ T cells in alopecia areata. At the level of the study: Treated individuals took tofacitinib by mouth, 5 to 10 mg twice daily. Regarding the study as a whole: Persistence in scalp and blood during tofacitinib was observed for many expanded lesional clones.

Sequencing templates came from extracted RNA that was reverse transcribed into cDNA. Some clones are missing from TCRdb's copy, which holds only in-frame ones; the method was immunoSEQ multiplex PCR. The sample includes some 220,000 clones, about 57% of them seen just once. The CDR3 covers 15 residues. V was shortened by 0 bases and J by 1 base, with 5 bases between the two germline ends. The germline V gene encodes CDR1 SGDLS and CDR2 YYNGEE. Treatment: oral pan-JAK inhibitor, 5-10 mg twice daily. Turning to this clone: Its antigen is currently unknown. Other DNA sequences from this sample encode an identical CDR3 as well.

The chain uses TRBV9 and TRBJ2-6; D not resolved. The sequences come from CD4+ T cells sorted from blood, collected at week 4, from a patient treated with tofacitinib. This sequence was found in a human donor with alopecia areata. This CDR3 is CASSVGGSGANVLTF. Written as DNA, the CDR3 is TGTGCCAGCAGCGTAGGAGGATCTGGGGCCAACGTCCTGACTTTC.